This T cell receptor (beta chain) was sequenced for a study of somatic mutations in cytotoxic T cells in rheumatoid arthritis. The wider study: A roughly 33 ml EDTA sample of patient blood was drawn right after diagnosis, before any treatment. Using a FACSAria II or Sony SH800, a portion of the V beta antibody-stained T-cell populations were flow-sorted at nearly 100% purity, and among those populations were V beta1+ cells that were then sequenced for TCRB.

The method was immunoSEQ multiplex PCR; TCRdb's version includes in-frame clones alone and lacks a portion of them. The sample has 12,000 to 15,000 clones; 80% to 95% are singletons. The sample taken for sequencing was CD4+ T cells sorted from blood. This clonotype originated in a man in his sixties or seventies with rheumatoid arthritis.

For the CDR3, the DNA is TGTGCCAGCAGAATCGACTCGCGGGAGCTGAATGAGCAGTTCTTC. Residues: CASRIDSRELNEQFF. The chain uses TRBV6-6 and TRBJ2-1; 7 bases align to TRBD2. Trimming at V came to 6 bases and at J to 7 bases, leaving 12 bases not matched to a gene. The length of the CDR3 is 15 residues. Germline V gives CDR1 MNHNY, CDR2 SVGAGI (reference sequence).